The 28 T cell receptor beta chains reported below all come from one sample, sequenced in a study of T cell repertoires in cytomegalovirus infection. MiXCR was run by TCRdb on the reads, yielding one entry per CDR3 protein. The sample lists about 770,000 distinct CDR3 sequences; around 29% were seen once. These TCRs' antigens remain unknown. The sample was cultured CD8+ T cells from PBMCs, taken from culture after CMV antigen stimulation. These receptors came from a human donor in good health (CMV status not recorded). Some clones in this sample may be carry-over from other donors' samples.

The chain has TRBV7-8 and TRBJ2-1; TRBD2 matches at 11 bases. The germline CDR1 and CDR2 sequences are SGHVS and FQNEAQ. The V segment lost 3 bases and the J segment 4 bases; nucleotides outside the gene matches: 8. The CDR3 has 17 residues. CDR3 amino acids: CASSFSSGGSLYNEQFF. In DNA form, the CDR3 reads TGTGCCAGCAGCTTTTCTAGCGGGGGGAGCCTGTACAATGAGCAGTTCTTC.

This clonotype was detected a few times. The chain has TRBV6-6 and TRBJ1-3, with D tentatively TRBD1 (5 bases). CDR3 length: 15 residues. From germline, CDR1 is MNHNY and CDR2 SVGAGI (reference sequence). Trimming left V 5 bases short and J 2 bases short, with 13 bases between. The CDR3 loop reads CASSGFQGPGNTIYF. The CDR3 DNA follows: TGTGCCAGCAGTGGCTTCCAGGGCCCTGGAAACACCATATATTTT.

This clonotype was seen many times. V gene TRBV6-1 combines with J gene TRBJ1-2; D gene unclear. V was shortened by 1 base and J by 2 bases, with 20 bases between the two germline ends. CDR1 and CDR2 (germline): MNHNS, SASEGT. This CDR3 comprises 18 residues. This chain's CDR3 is CASSEDFWAGPFNYGYTF. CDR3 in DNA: TGTGCCAGCAGTGAAGATTTTTGGGCAGGCCCCTTCAACTATGGCTACACCTTC.

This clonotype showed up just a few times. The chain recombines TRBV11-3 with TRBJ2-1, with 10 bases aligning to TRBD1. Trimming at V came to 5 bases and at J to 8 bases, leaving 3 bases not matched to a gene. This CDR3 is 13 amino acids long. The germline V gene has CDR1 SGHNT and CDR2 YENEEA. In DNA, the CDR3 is TGTGCCAGCAGCATTGACAGGGGGCATGAGCAGTTCTTC. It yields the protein CASSIDRGHEQFF.

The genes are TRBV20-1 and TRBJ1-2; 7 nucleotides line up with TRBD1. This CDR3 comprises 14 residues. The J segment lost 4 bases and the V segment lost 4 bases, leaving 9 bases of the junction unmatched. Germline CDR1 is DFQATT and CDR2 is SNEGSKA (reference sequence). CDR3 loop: CSATDRASVYGYTF. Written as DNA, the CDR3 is TGCAGTGCTACTGACAGGGCTTCCGTCTATGGCTACACCTTC.

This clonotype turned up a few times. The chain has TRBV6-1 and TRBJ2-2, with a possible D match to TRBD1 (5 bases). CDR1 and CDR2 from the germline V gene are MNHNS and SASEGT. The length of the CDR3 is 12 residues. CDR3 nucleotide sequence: TGTGCTGCGCAGGGGAACACCGGGGAGCTGTTTTTT. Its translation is CAAQGNTGELFF.

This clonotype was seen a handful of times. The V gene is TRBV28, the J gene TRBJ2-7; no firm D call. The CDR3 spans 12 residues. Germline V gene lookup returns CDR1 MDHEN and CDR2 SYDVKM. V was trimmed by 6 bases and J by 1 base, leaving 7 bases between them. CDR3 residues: CASSTLSYEQYV. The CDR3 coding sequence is TGTGCCAGCAGCACACTATCCTACGAGCAGTACGTC.

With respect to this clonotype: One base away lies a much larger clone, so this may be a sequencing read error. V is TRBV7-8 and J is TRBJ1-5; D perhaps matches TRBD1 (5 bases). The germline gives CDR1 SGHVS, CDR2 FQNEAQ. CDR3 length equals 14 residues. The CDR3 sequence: CVSSLSLGGQPQHF. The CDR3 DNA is TGTGTCAGCAGCTTAAGCCTTGGGGGTCAGCCCCAGCATTTT.

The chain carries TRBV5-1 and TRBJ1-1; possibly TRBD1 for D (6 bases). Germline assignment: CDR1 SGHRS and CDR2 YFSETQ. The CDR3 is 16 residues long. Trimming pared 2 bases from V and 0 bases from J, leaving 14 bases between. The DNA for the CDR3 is TGCGCCAGCAGCTTAGCCGGGGGCCGGGTGAACACTGAAGCTTTCTTT. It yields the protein CASSLAGGRVNTEAFF. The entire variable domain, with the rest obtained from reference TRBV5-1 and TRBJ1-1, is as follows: KAGVTQTPRYLIKTRGQQVTLSCSPISGHRSVSWYQQTPGQGLQFLFEYFSETQRNKGNFPGRFSGRQFSNSRSEMNVSTLELGDSALYLCASSLAGGRVNTEAFFGQGTRLTVV.

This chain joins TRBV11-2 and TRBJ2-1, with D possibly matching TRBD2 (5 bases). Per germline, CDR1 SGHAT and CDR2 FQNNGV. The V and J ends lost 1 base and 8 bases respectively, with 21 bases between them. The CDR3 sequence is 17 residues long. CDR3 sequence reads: CASSLGLREEELDEQFF. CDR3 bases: TGTGCCAGCAGCTTAGGATTACGGGAAGAAGAATTGGATGAGCAGTTCTTC.

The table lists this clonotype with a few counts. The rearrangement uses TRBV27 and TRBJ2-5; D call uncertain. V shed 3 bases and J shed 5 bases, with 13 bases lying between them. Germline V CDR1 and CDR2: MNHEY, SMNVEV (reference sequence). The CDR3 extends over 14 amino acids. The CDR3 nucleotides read TGTGCCAGCAGTTTCGTGAGAGGTGTGGAGACCCAGTACTTC. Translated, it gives CASSFVRGVETQYF.

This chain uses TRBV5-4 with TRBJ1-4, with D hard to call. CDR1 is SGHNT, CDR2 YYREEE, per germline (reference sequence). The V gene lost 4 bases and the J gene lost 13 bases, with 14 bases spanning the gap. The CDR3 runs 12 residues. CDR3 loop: CASSAGNEVLFF. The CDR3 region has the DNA TGTGCCAGCAGCGCCGGAAACGAGGTACTGTTTTTT.

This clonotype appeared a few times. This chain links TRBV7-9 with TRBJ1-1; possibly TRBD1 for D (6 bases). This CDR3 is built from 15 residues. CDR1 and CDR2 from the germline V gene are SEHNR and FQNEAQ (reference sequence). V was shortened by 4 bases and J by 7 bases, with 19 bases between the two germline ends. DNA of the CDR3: TGTGCCAGCAGCTCCCCGATAGCGGGGGCGTTTGAAGCTTTCTTT. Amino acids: CASSSPIAGAFEAFF.

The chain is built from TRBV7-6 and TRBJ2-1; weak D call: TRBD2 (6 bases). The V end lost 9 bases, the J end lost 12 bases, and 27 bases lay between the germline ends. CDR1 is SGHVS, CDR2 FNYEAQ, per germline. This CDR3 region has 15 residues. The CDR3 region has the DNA TGTGCCAGTGGGGGGTCGCCCCCCGTCAGAATAGGGCAGTTCTTC. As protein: CASGGSPPVRIGQFF.

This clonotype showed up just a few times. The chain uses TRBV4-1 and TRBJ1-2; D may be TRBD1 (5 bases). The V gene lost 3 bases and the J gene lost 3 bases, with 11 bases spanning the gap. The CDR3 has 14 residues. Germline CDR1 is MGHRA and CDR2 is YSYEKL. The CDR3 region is CASSQGGVDYGYTF. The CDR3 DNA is TGCGCCAGCAGCCAGGGGGGGGTCGACTATGGCTACACCTTC.

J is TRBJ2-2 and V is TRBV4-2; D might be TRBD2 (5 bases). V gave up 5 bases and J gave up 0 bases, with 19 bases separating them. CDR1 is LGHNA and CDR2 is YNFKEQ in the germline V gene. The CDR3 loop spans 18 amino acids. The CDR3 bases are TGTGCCAGCAGCTCTCTGGCTGCGGGTCACGCGAACACCGGGGAGCTGTTTTTT. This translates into CASSSLAAGHANTGELFF.

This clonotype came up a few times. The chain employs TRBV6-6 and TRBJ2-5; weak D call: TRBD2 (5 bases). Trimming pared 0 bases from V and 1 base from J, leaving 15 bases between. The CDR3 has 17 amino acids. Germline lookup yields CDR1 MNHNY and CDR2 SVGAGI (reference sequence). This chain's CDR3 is CASSYSFGLSIQETQYF. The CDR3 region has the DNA TGTGCCAGCAGTTACTCGTTTGGACTCTCGATCCAAGAGACCCAGTACTTC.

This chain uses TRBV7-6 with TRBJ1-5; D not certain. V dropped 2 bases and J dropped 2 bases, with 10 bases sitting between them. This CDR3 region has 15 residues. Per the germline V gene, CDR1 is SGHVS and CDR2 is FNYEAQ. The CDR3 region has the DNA TGTGCCAGCAGCTTATCACTTGGCCGCAATCAGCCCCAGCATTTT. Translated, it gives CASSLSLGRNQPQHF.

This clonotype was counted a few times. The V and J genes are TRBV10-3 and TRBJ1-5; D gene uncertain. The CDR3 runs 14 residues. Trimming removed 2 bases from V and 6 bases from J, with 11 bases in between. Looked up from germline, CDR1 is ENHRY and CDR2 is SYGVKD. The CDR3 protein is CAISEGDPLQPQHF. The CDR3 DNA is TGTGCCATCAGTGAGGGGGATCCTCTTCAGCCCCAGCATTTT.

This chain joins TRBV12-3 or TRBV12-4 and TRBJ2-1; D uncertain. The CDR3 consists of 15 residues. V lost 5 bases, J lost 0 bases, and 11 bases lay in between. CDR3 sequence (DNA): TGTGCCAGCAGTACCCCTCTGAGCTCCTACAATGAGCAGTTCTTC. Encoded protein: CASSTPLSSYNEQFF.

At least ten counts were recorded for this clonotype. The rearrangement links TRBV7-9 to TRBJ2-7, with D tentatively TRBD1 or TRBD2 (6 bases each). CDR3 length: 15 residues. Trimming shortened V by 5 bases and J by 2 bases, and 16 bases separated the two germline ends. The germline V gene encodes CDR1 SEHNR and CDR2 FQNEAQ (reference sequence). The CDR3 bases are TGTGCCAGCAGCCCTGGCGCGGGGACAACCTACGAGCAGTACTTC. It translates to CASSPGAGTTYEQYF.

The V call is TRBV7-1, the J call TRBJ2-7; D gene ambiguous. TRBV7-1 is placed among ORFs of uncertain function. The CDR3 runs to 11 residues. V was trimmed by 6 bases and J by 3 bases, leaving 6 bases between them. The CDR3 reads CASSENYEQYF. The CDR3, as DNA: TGTGCCAGCAGTGAGAACTACGAGCAGTACTTC.

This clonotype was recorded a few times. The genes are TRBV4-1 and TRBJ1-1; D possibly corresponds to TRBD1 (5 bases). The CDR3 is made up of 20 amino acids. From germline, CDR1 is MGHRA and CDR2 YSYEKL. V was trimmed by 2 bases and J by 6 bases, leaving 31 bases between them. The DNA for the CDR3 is TGCGCCAGCAGCCAATACGGGACCCAAGGAAGCCGGCAGGGAAACCCTGAAGCTTTCTTT. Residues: CASSQYGTQGSRQGNPEAFF.

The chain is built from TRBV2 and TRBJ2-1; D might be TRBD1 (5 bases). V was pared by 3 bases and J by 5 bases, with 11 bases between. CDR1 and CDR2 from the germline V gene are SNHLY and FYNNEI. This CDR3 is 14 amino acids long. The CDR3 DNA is TGTGCCAGCAGTGATGTGACAGAAAACAATGAGCAGTTCTTC. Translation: CASSDVTENNEQFF. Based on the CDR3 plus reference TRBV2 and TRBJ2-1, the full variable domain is EPEVTQTPSHQVTQMGQEVILRCVPISNHLYFYWYRQILGQKVEFLVSFYNNEISEKSEIFDDQFSVERPDGSNFTLKIRSTKLEDSAMYFCASSDVTENNEQFFGPGTRLTVL.

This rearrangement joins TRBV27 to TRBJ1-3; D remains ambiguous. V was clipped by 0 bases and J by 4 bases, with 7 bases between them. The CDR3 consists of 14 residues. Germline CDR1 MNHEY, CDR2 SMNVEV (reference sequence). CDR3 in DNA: TGTGCCAGCAGTTTATCGAAGATGGGAAACACCATATATTTT. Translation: CASSLSKMGNTIYF.

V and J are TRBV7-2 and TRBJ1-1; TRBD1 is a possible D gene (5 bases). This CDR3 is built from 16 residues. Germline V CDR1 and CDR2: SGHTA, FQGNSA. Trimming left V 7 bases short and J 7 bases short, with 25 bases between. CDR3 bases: TGTGCCAGCACCACCAACCTGGGTACAGGTTATAATGAAGCTTTCTTT. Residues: CASTTNLGTGYNEAFF. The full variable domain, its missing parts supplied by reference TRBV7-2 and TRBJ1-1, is GAGVSQSPSNKVTEKGKDVELRCDPISGHTALYWYRQSLGQGLEFLIYFQGNSAPDKSGLPSDRFSAERTGGSVSTLTIQRTQQEDSAVYLCASTTNLGTGYNEAFFGQGTRLTVV.

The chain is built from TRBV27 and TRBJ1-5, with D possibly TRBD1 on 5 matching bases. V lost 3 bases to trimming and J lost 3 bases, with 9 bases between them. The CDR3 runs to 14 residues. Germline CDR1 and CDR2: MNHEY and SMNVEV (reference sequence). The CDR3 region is CASSFGADNQPQHF. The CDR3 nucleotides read TGTGCCAGCAGTTTTGGGGCAGACAATCAGCCCCAGCATTTT.

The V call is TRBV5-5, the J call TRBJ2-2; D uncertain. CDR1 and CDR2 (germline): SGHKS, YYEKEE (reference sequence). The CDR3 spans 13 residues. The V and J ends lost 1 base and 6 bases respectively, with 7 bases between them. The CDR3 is CASSLFLAGELFF. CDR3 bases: TGTGCCAGCAGCTTGTTTCTAGCCGGGGAGCTGTTTTTT.